These T cell receptor beta chains were read from a single sample in a study of long-term antiretroviral therapy in people with HIV. Method: immunoSEQ multiplex PCR; TCRdb's copy keeps in-frame clones and lacks some. Counted here are 20,000 to 25,000 clones, about 85% occurring once; the ten biggest clones make up 9% to 15%. The material sequenced was unsorted PBMCs, taken 1.6 years after starting antiretroviral therapy. These TCRs come from a man aged 35 to 55 with HIV. CDR3s include the opening cysteine and the closing phenylalanine or tryptophan. D genes are given only for firm matches. The size field is filled for only some rows; it gives once, few, many or a size class.

>-|TRBV11-3|14|-|TRBJ1-2
TGTGCCAGCAGTATTGGGACTGGGCTATTTGGCTACACCTTC
CASSIGTGLFGYTF
>TRBD2|TRBV2|17|-|TRBJ2-1
TGTGCCAGCACCTCGGCTGCCGGGACTAGGAAATACAATGAGCAGTTCTTC
CASTSAAGTRKYNEQFF
>TRBD1|TRBV25-1|17|-|TRBJ1-4
TGTGCCAGCAGTGTTGGACAGGGGGCCGCAACTAATGAAAAACTGTTTTTT
CASSVGQGAATNEKLFF
>-|TRBV9|17|-|TRBJ1-3
TGTGCCAGCAGCGGGTCCCTCCCCGGGCAGGTCCGAAACACCATATATTTT
CASSGSLPGQVRNTIYF
>-|TRBV27|14|-|TRBJ1-5
TGTGCCAGCAGGTCAGACAATAGCAATCAGCCCCAGCATTTT
CASRSDNSNQPQHF
>-|TRBV27|12|-|TRBJ2-1
TGTGCCAGCAGTGCCTACATGGACGAGCAGTTCTTC
CASSAYMDEQFF
>-|TRBV6-1|14|-|TRBJ2-1
TGTGCCAGCCAAGAACCTAACTCCTACAATGAGCAGTTCTTC
CASQEPNSYNEQFF
>TRBD1|TRBV5-6|14|-|TRBJ2-7
TGTGCCAGCAGCGGGGGGACAGGGACCTACGAGCAGTACTTC
CASSGGTGTYEQYF
>-|TRBV7-7|15|-|TRBJ2-1
TGTGCCAGCAGCCCAGGCATGAGCTCCTACAATGAGCAGTTCTTC
CASSPGMSSYNEQFF
>TRBD1|TRBV6-5|15|-|TRBJ1-2
TGTGCCAGCCGCGGGGACAGGGGGCGCAGCTATGGCTACACCTTC
CASRGDRGRSYGYTF
>-|TRBV5-6|13|-|TRBJ1-1
TGTGCCAGCAGCTTGGGACTTCCCACTGAAGCTTTCTTT
CASSLGLPTEAFF
>-|TRBV28|14|-|TRBJ1-2
TGTGCCAGCAGCCCCCCTGGGTGGAACTATGGCTACACCTTC
CASSPPGWNYGYTF
>-|TRBV11-3|15|once|TRBJ2-7
TGTGCCAGCACCCGAGCTGGGCCTACTACCTACGAGCAGTACTTC
CASTRAGPTTYEQYF
>TRBD1|TRBV13|15|-|TRBJ1-5
TGTGCCAGCAGCTTAGGTGGCAGGGGGAATCAGCCCCAGCATTTT
CASSLGGRGNQPQHF
>-|TRBV29-1|12|-|TRBJ1-2
TGCAGCGTTGCAACCAGCCAGAATGGCTACACCTTC
CSVATSQNGYTF
>-|TRBV6-5|13|medium-sized|TRBJ2-7
TGTGCCAGCAGTTACGGGGACAAGTACGAGCAGTACTTC
CASSYGDKYEQYF
>-|TRBV2|11|few|TRBJ1-2
TGTGCCAGCAGTCTCGGATATGGCTACACCTTC
CASSLGYGYTF
>TRBD2|TRBV27|16|-|TRBJ2-5
TGTGCCAGCAGTCCGACGGGGAGGGGATCGGGCGAGACCCAGTACTTC
CASSPTGRGSGETQYF
>TRBD1|TRBV6-6|15|-|TRBJ1-2
TGTGCCAGCAGTCCTTGGACAGGTGCGAACTATGGCTACACCTTC
CASSPWTGANYGYTF
>TRBD1|TRBV6-1|13|-|TRBJ2-7
TGTGCCAGCAGTGAAGCATGGGACAGGGTAAGAGGTTTC
CASSEAWDRVRGF
>TRBD1|TRBV19|16|-|TRBJ2-3
TGTGCCAGTAGTATAGTTACAGGGGGCCTCAGAGATACGCAGTATTTT
CASSIVTGGLRDTQYF
>-|TRBV4-1|14|-|TRBJ1-3
TGCGCCAGCAGCGCCCGGGACAATGAAAACACCATATATTTT
CASSARDNENTIYF